This T cell receptor (beta chain) was sequenced during a study of T cell clonotyping in hematopoietic cell transplantation. Study-level results: At the given depth, recipient repertoires were over 95% de novo clonotypes. Pathologically expanded recipient clonotypes increased progressively from day 30 to day 180 as diversity fell. No sorting was done, leaving CD4 and CD8 contributions mixed.

Here immunoSEQ multiplex PCR was the method, and the copy in TCRdb shows in-frame clones only, minus some. This table holds some 8,800 clones, more than 85% found once. In regard to this clone: Its antigen is not identified.

Germline V gives CDR1 SGHTA, CDR2 FQGNSA. V was trimmed by 1 base and J by 1 base, leaving 8 bases between them. The CDR3 has 15 amino acids. Recipient blood drawn about 28 days pretransplant and days 30, 100, 180 after. The clonotype was recovered from a male patient in his forties or fifties who had an allogeneic stem cell transplant from a related donor, so T cells may come from the graft donor. Some clones in this sample may be carry-over from other donors' samples. Sequencing was performed on PBMCs, taken 100 days after allogeneic stem cell transplant. V is TRBV7-2 and J is TRBJ1-5, with no clear D. The CDR3 DNA is TGTGCCAGCAGCTTAGAGGTGGGGAGCAATCAGCCCCAGCATTTT. This sequence encodes CASSLEVGSNQPQHF.